This TCR beta chain originates from a study of vaccination and CD4 T cells after COVID-19. Study in general: SARS-CoV-2, HCoV-NL63, HCoV-OC43 and HCoV-229E supplied the overlapping spike peptides used to stimulate cells. Study findings and constraints: Spike mono-reactivity applied to 304 of 307 vaccine-specific clones detected in convalescent patients.

The V gene end was trimmed by 3 bases and the J gene end by 2 bases; junction bases not matched to a gene: 4. The CDR3 consists of 15 residues. CDR1 is LGHNA, CDR2 YNFKEQ, per germline. With respect to this clonotype: Its antigen is currently unknown.

Noted treatment: 10-day PBMC culture with coronavirus spike peptide pools or control peptides (ViraFEST assay). Half the medium was replaced with fresh IL-2 medium on days 3 and 7. An Oncomine TCR Beta short-read assay was used to sequence the DNA from cultured CD4+ T cells. TCRdb re-called the PCR reads with MiXCR, one entry per CDR3 protein. The top ten clones hold about 25% of a sample with about 5,100 distinct CDR3 sequences, about 25% of them seen once. J is TRBJ2-7 and V is TRBV4-2; 10 nucleotides line up with TRBD2. The material was CD4+ T cells from blood, cultured in vitro, obtained after SARS-CoV-2 vaccination. The receptor comes from a human donor who had recovered from COVID-19. The DNA of the CDR3 is TGTGCCAGCAGCCATAGCGGGAGGTTGACCTACGAGCAGTACTTC. It translates to CASSHSGRLTYEQYF.